The T cell receptor beta chain described here comes from a study of cytomegalovirus exposure and HLA in healthy donors. Vbeta (60) and Jbeta (13) primers were used in the PCR. Some clones are missing from TCRdb's copy, which holds only in-frame ones; the method was immunoSEQ multiplex PCR. The table lists hundreds of thousands of clones, more than 75% of them singletons, with 3.5% to 4% in the top ten. Points on this clone: As yet, its antigen is unknown.

Study-level findings and limits: A later analysis reported that several of the most significant clusters appeared to be linked to common viral pathogens, among them Epstein-Barr virus. Upon later analysis, HLA-associated TCR beta chains proved more clonally expanded than other, equally common chains. Later on, an analysis showed TCR association rates differing by HLA locus, with DRB1 the most and HLA-C the fewest.

This clonotype originated in a male donor in good health and CMV-seronegative. Sequences were obtained from PBMCs.

Here the CDR3 DNA reads TGTGCCAGCAGTGAGGCCTTCAATTCACCCCTCCACTTT. This encodes CASSEAFNSPLHF. The chain carries TRBV25-1 and TRBJ1-6; D unresolved. V was cut by 3 bases and J by 7 bases, with 7 bases left in between. The CDR3 consists of 13 residues. Germline V gene data show CDR1 as MGHDK and CDR2 as SYGVNS.